This is a list of T cell receptor beta chains from one sample in a study of cytomegalovirus exposure and HLA in healthy donors. The repertoire was sequenced with immunoSEQ multiplex PCR; TCRdb's copy has only in-frame clones and lacks some. The data contain about 160,000 clones, around 74% of them seen just once; the ten biggest clones take up roughly 1.9%. The sequenced material came from PBMCs. These receptors all come from a female donor in good health and CMV-seronegative. Both conserved end residues are part of each CDR3. Each record gives: V gene, D gene, clone size, J gene, CDR3 length, CDR3 protein, CDR3 DNA. A D gene is named only where the DNA matches it firmly. Clone size is stated in some rows and not others, as once, few, many or a class when expanded.

v_gene: TRBV9
d_gene: .
abundance: .
j_gene: TRBJ2-2
len: 16
CDR3aa: CASSVSQGGGTGELFF
CDR3nt: TGTGCCAGCAGCGTATCCCAGGGCGGTGGCACCGGGGAGCTGTTTTTT

v_gene: TRBV6-5
d_gene: TRBD1
abundance: .
j_gene: TRBJ1-3
len: 16
CDR3aa: CASSYSKGAGGNTIYF
CDR3nt: TGTGCCAGCAGTTACTCGAAGGGGGCGGGTGGAAACACCATATATTTT

v_gene: TRBV7-9
d_gene: .
abundance: .
j_gene: TRBJ1-4
len: 16
CDR3aa: CASSLSGLATNEKLFF
CDR3nt: TGTGCCAGCAGCTTATCAGGGCTTGCAACTAATGAAAAACTGTTTTTT

v_gene: TRBV7-9
d_gene: TRBD1
abundance: few
j_gene: TRBJ2-3
len: 16
CDR3aa: CASSLASGGTTDTQYF
CDR3nt: TGTGCCAGCAGCTTAGCATCAGGGGGAACCACAGATACGCAGTATTTT

v_gene: TRBV10-1
d_gene: TRBD2
abundance: once
j_gene: TRBJ2-7
len: 12
CDR3aa: CASSESGGKQYF
CDR3nt: TGCGCCAGCAGTGAGTCGGGAGGGAAGCAGTACTTC

v_gene: TRBV30
d_gene: .
abundance: few
j_gene: TRBJ1-6
len: 14
CDR3aa: CAWSVLPSASPLHF
CDR3nt: TGTGCCTGGAGTGTACTTCCTTCCGCGTCACCCCTCCACTTT

v_gene: TRBV18
d_gene: TRBD2
abundance: .
j_gene: TRBJ2-5
len: 16
CDR3aa: CASSPGTAGGQETQYF
CDR3nt: TGTGCCAGCTCACCCGGGACTGCGGGAGGCCAAGAGACCCAGTACTTC

v_gene: TRBV5-1
d_gene: .
abundance: .
j_gene: TRBJ2-3
len: 13
CDR3aa: CASSFDSTDTQYF
CDR3nt: TGCGCCAGCAGCTTCGACTCCACAGATACGCAGTATTTT

v_gene: TRBV14
d_gene: .
abundance: .
j_gene: TRBJ1-5
len: 13
CDR3aa: CASSQDLRQPQHF
CDR3nt: TGTGCCAGCAGCCAAGATCTCAGGCAGCCCCAGCATTTT

v_gene: TRBV6-1
d_gene: .
abundance: .
j_gene: TRBJ2-2
len: 13
CDR3aa: CASSEFLPGELFF
CDR3nt: TGTGCCAGCAGTGAGTTCCTACCCGGGGAGCTGTTTTTT

v_gene: TRBV13
d_gene: .
abundance: .
j_gene: TRBJ2-1
len: 9
CDR3aa: CASQNEQFF
CDR3nt: TGTGCCAGTCAAAATGAGCAGTTCTTC

v_gene: TRBV30
d_gene: TRBD1
abundance: .
j_gene: TRBJ1-6
len: 13
CDR3aa: CAWSTGGHSPLHF
CDR3nt: TGTGCCTGGAGTACAGGGGGCCATTCACCCCTCCACTTT

v_gene: TRBV6-5
d_gene: TRBD2
abundance: few
j_gene: TRBJ2-5
len: 15
CDR3aa: CASSSGLAVQETQYF
CDR3nt: TGTGCCAGCAGTTCCGGACTAGCGGTGCAAGAGACCCAGTACTTC

v_gene: TRBV7-6
d_gene: TRBD1
abundance: .
j_gene: TRBJ1-4
len: 15
CDR3aa: CASSPFGTGSEKLFF
CDR3nt: TGTGCCAGCAGCCCCTTCGGGACAGGGAGTGAAAAACTGTTTTTT

v_gene: TRBV2
d_gene: .
abundance: .
j_gene: TRBJ2-5
len: 13
CDR3aa: CASSGQTTETQYF
CDR3nt: TGTGCCAGCAGTGGACAGACGACGGAGACCCAGTACTTC

v_gene: TRBV18
d_gene: .
abundance: once
j_gene: TRBJ2-7
len: 14
CDR3aa: CASSTGGSAYEQYF
CDR3nt: TGTGCCAGCTCAACCGGAGGAAGCGCCTACGAGCAGTACTTC

v_gene: TRBV29-1
d_gene: TRBD1
abundance: .
j_gene: TRBJ2-5
len: 14
CDR3aa: CSADPAGGAETQYF
CDR3nt: TGCAGCGCCGACCCCGCAGGGGGCGCGGAGACCCAGTACTTC

v_gene: TRBV5-1
d_gene: .
abundance: few
j_gene: TRBJ1-3
len: 13
CDR3aa: CASSARVGNTIYF
CDR3nt: TGCGCCAGCAGTGCCAGGGTTGGAAACACCATATATTTT

v_gene: TRBV15
d_gene: TRBD2
abundance: once
j_gene: TRBJ2-1
len: 15
CDR3aa: CATSRFPGGGNEQFF
CDR3nt: TGTGCCACCAGCAGATTTCCCGGGGGGGGCAATGAGCAGTTCTTC

v_gene: TRBV6-5
d_gene: .
abundance: .
j_gene: TRBJ2-4
len: 14
CDR3aa: CASSYGQGLNIQYF
CDR3nt: TGTGCCAGCAGTTACGGTCAGGGGCTAAACATTCAGTACTTC

v_gene: TRBV12-5
d_gene: .
abundance: few
j_gene: TRBJ1-5
len: 14
CDR3aa: CASGNHDRNQPQHF
CDR3nt: TGTGCTAGTGGTAATCACGACAGAAATCAGCCCCAGCATTTT

v_gene: TRBV20-1
d_gene: .
abundance: .
j_gene: TRBJ1-1
len: 11
CDR3aa: CSAPTETEAFF
CDR3nt: TGCAGTGCGCCGACAGAGACTGAAGCTTTCTTT